This T cell receptor beta chain was sequenced in a study of blood T cell repertoires in COVID-19. Across the study: There were acute and convalescent COVID-19 samples, and they came from the United States, Italy and Spain.

The CDR3 runs 13 residues. Trimming cost V 2 bases and J 5 bases, with 10 bases left between them. Germline-derived CDR1 and CDR2 are SGHRS and YFSETQ. Generated by immunoSEQ multiplex PCR, the TCRdb table keeps only in-frame clones and is missing some. The sample holds fewer than 85,000 clones, 82% seen once. This clonotype originated in a woman aged 55-69 years with acute or convalescent COVID-19. V and J are TRBV5-1 and TRBJ1-1; D remains ambiguous. The sequenced sample was peripheral blood. CDR3 protein: CASSFLVGTEAFF. The CDR3 DNA reads TGCGCCAGCAGCTTCCTAGTCGGGACTGAAGCTTTCTTT.